The 19 T cell receptor beta chains listed next were all sequenced from one sample in a study of blood T cell repertoires in COVID-19. The protocol was immunoSEQ multiplex PCR, while the TCRdb copy is restricted to in-frame clones and leaves out a portion. Among 150,000 to 200,000 clones listed, 85% to 90% were seen once. Sequencing was performed on peripheral blood. The receptors derive from a human donor in a cohort sampled during active COVID-19.

Worth noting for this clone: The identical CDR3 is also encoded by other nucleotide sequences in the sample. The rearrangement uses TRBV6-5 and TRBJ2-7, with D possibly matching TRBD1 (6 bases). Germline values: CDR1 MNHEY, CDR2 SVGAGI. With 5 bases removed from V and 7 bases from J, the gap between germline ends came to 18 bases. The CDR3 covers 14 residues. The DNA for the CDR3 is TGTGCCAGCAGTCAAAGATACAGGGTAGGGGAGCAGTACTTC. This translates into CASSQRYRVGEQYF.

J is TRBJ1-1 and V is TRBV4-3; perhaps TRBD1 as D (6 bases). Trimming stripped 0 bases from V and 11 bases from J, with 19 bases between. This CDR3 has 15 residues. Germline V CDR1 and CDR2: LGHNA, YSLEER. The CDR3: CASSQEIGRGTGAFF. The CDR3 DNA follows: TGCGCCAGCAGCCAAGAAATTGGCAGGGGCACTGGGGCTTTCTTT.

V is TRBV7-2 and J is TRBJ2-5; 7 bases align to TRBD1. The germline V gene encodes CDR1 SGHTA and CDR2 FQGNSA. CDR3 length equals 17 residues. The trim removed 1 base at V and 4 bases at J, leaving 12 bases unmatched. The CDR3 DNA reads as TGTGCCAGCAGCTTAGATAGAGAGACAGGGAGAGGAGAGACCCAGTACTTC. Its translation is CASSLDRETGRGETQYF.

V and J are TRBV10-3 and TRBJ1-2, with TRBD1 matching 7 bases. J gave up 7 bases and V 0 bases, and 5 bases lay outside the gene matches. This CDR3 has 14 amino acids. The V gene's germline CDR1 is ENHRY and CDR2 SYGVKD. The CDR3, as DNA: TGTGCCATCAGTGAGTCGGACAGGTCGGTTGGCTACACCTTC. Translating gives CAISESDRSVGYTF.

This chain joins TRBV19 and TRBJ2-7, with D tentatively TRBD2 (6 bases). The V gene's germline CDR1 is LNHDA and CDR2 SQIVND (reference sequence). V gave up 8 bases and J gave up 2 bases, with 16 bases separating them. The CDR3 loop spans 14 amino acids. The chain's CDR3 is CASRRGQGPYEQYF. CDR3 nucleotides: TGTGCCAGTCGGAGGGGTCAGGGACCCTACGAGCAGTACTTC.

This rearrangement joins TRBV30 to TRBJ2-7, with TRBD1 matching over 8 bases. J gave up 6 bases and V 5 bases, and 9 bases lay outside the gene matches. The CDR3 loop spans 13 amino acids. Germline lookup yields CDR1 GTSNPN and CDR2 SVGIG (reference sequence). CDR3 DNA sequence: TGTGCCTGGGGAGGACAGGGAGTGAGCGAGCAGTACTTC. Translated, it gives CAWGGQGVSEQYF.

The rearrangement joins TRBV7-8 to TRBJ1-5; weak D call: TRBD1 (6 bases). CDR1 is SGHVS, CDR2 FQNEAQ, per germline. CDR3 size: 18 residues. Trimming pared 5 bases from V and 0 bases from J, leaving 20 bases between. CDR3 region: CASSPRGQMLDSNQPQHF. In DNA, the CDR3 is TGTGCCAGCAGCCCACGGGGACAAATGTTGGATAGCAATCAGCCCCAGCATTTT.

The chain joins TRBV5-1 to TRBJ2-2, with 8 bases that match TRBD1. The CDR3 is 15 residues long. J was trimmed by 3 bases and V by 0 bases; bases with no gene match: 1. CDR1 SGHRS and CDR2 YFSETQ come from the germline V gene. In DNA form, the CDR3 reads TGCGCCAGCAGCTTGGACAGGGGGGACACCGGGGAGCTGTTTTTT. Amino acid sequence: CASSLDRGDTGELFF.

This chain joins TRBV18 and TRBJ1-3; tentative D call: TRBD1 (5 bases). The CDR3 is made up of 17 amino acids. V gave up 3 bases and J gave up 0 bases, with 15 bases separating them. CDR1 is KGHSH, CDR2 LQKENI, per germline. CDR3 sequence reads: CASSPGLSGPSGNTIYF. The CDR3 nucleotides read TGTGCCAGCTCACCGGGACTTTCGGGTCCCTCTGGAAACACCATATATTTT.

The J gene is TRBJ1-5, the V gene TRBV5-1; a weak D match, TRBD1 (5 bases). Trimming removed 5 bases from V and 7 bases from J, with 13 bases in between. Germline CDR1 and CDR2: SGHRS and YFSETQ. CDR3 length: 13 amino acids. CDR3: CASRAGEEQPQHF. CDR3 nucleotides: TGCGCCAGCAGGGCGGGGGAGGAGCAGCCCCAGCATTTT.

This chain joins TRBV3-1 (or the pseudogene TRBV3-2) and TRBJ2-5; TRBD2 agrees at 10 bases. Trimming took 1 base from V and 7 from J; bases not matched to a gene: 6. In germline, CDR1 is LGHDT, CDR2 YNNKEL (reference sequence). The CDR3 totals 15 residues. CDR3 protein: CASSQGTASGGTQYF. In DNA form, the CDR3 reads TGTGCCAGCAGCCAAGGAACTGCTAGCGGGGGGACCCAGTACTTC.

The chain employs TRBV2 and TRBJ1-3; unclear D gene. This CDR3 spans 16 amino acids. V shed 3 bases and J shed 2 bases, with 14 bases lying between them. The germline V gene encodes CDR1 SNHLY and CDR2 FYNNEI. CDR3 sequence (DNA): TGTGCCAGCAGTGATCCCGGGTTTATGCCTGGAAACACCATATATTTT. Translated, it gives CASSDPGFMPGNTIYF.

The chain uses TRBV6-2 or TRBV6-3 and TRBJ2-3; D gene ambiguous. CDR1 is MNHEY and CDR2 is SVGEGT in the germline V gene. This CDR3 contains 13 residues. V shed 2 bases and J shed 2 bases, with 5 bases lying between them. The CDR3 nucleotides read TGTGCCAGCAGTTACGTCATCACAGATACGCAGTATTTT. This sequence encodes CASSYVITDTQYF.

The genes are TRBV10-3 and TRBJ1-4, with a tentative D call TRBD1 (6 bases). This CDR3 contains 15 residues. Trimming removed 2 bases from V and 4 bases from J, with 11 bases in between. Germline CDR1 is ENHRY and CDR2 is SYGVKD. In DNA form, the CDR3 reads TGTGCCATCAGTGAGAGCAGGGGTGGTAATGAAAAACTGTTTTTT. This codes for CAISESRGGNEKLFF.

For the CDR3, the DNA is TGTGCCAGCAGTGACACGGACAGGGATGAAAAACTGTTTTTT. Translating gives CASSDTDRDEKLFF. The V and J genes are TRBV6-1 and TRBJ1-4, with TRBD1 identical over 8 bases. V was pared by 3 bases and J by 6 bases, with 3 bases of the junction left unmatched. This CDR3 comprises 14 residues. Germline CDR1 and CDR2: MNHNS and SASEGT.

This chain joins TRBV5-1 and TRBJ2-1; 7 positions agree with TRBD1. J gave up 5 bases and V 6 bases, and 23 bases lay outside the gene matches. Germline lookup yields CDR1 SGHRS and CDR2 YFSETQ. This CDR3 spans 19 amino acids. The CDR3 nucleotides read TGCGCCAGCAACAAGCAGTTGCGAGACAGGGCCAGGGTAAACAATGAGCAGTTCTTC. Its protein product is CASNKQLRDRARVNNEQFF.

The rearrangement joins TRBV28 to TRBJ1-2, with D unclear. This CDR3 spans 14 amino acids. V was shortened by 5 bases and J by 4 bases, with 14 bases between the two germline ends. From germline, CDR1 is MDHEN and CDR2 SYDVKM. CDR3 in amino acids: CASSPPKGGYGYTF. The CDR3 bases are TGTGCCAGCAGTCCTCCAAAAGGAGGCTATGGCTACACCTTC.

The gene calls are TRBV2 and TRBJ2-7; 7 bases agree with TRBD1. The CDR3 runs to 13 residues. The junction had 5 bases not matched to a gene; V was cut back by 4 bases and J by 5 bases. Germline CDR1 is SNHLY and CDR2 is FYNNEI. CDR3 loop: CASSGTGVHEQYF. In DNA form, the CDR3 reads TGTGCCAGCAGTGGAACAGGGGTCCACGAGCAGTACTTC.

The J gene is TRBJ2-5, the V gene TRBV18; D is uncertain. This CDR3 comprises 14 residues. Germline-derived CDR1 and CDR2 are KGHSH and LQKENI. The germline V and J ends were trimmed by 0 bases and 4 bases, with 9 bases remaining between them. CDR3 nucleotides: TGTGCCAGCTCACCACCTTCCTTCTCAGAGACCCAGTACTTC. This gives the protein CASSPPSFSETQYF.